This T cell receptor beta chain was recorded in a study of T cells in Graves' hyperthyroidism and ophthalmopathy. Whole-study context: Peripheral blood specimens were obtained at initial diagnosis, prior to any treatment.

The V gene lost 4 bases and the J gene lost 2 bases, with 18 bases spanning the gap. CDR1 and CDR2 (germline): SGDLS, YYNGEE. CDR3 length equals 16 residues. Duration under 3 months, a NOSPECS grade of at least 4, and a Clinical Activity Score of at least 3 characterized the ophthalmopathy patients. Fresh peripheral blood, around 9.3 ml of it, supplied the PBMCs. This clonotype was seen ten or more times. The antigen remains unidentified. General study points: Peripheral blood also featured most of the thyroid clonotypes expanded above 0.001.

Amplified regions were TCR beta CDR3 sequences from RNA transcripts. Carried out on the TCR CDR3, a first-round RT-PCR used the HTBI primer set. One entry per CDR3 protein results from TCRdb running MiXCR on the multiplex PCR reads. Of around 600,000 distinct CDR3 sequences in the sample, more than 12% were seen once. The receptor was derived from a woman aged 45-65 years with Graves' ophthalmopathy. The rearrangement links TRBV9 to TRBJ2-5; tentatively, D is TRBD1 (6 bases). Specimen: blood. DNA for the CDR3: TGTGCCAGCAGCACGAGGCAGGGGCTACCTCAAGAGACCCAGTACTTC. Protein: CASSTRQGLPQETQYF.